The 19 T cell receptor beta chains below come from one sample, sequenced in a study of T cells in Graves' hyperthyroidism and ophthalmopathy. TCR beta CDR3 regions were amplified from RNA. HTBI primers drove first-round RT-PCR of the TCR CDR3. TCRdb reanalysed the multiplex PCR reads using MiXCR and keeps one entry per CDR3 protein. The data contain roughly 700,000 distinct CDR3 sequences, roughly 32% of them singletons. The specimen was blood. The source is a woman between 40 and 50 years old with Graves' hyperthyroidism.

This clonotype has only a few counts. V is TRBV3-1 and J is TRBJ2-7; TRBD1 is a possible D gene (6 bases). The length of the CDR3 is 13 residues. V gave up 3 bases and J gave up 4 bases, with 10 bases separating them. From germline, CDR1 is LGHDT and CDR2 YNNKEL (reference sequence). The CDR3 DNA reads TGTGCCAGCAGCCAGGTGACAGGTTACGAGCAGTACTTC. Protein sequence: CASSQVTGYEQYF.

This clonotype has at least ten counts. The rearrangement uses TRBV12-3 or TRBV12-4 and TRBJ1-2; maybe TRBD1 (6 bases). The V end lost 7 bases, the J end lost 6 bases, and 15 bases lay between the germline ends. The CDR3 consists of 13 residues. The CDR3 region has the DNA TGTGCCAGCACCCTAGGGCCAGGGGATGGCTACACCTTC. Residues: CASTLGPGDGYTF.

This chain connects TRBV28 to TRBJ1-2; a weak D match, TRBD1 (6 bases). Trimming shortened V by 3 bases and J by 4 bases, and 15 bases separated the two germline ends. Germline-derived CDR1 and CDR2 are MDHEN and SYDVKM. The CDR3 runs to 15 residues. The CDR3: CASSFPLGQIYGYTF. The CDR3 coding sequence is TGTGCCAGCAGTTTCCCTCTCGGACAGATCTATGGCTACACCTTC.

V usage is TRBV7-8 and J usage is TRBJ1-2; TRBD1 matches 8 bases. V trimming: 6 bases; J trimming: 5 bases; junction bases outside the gene matches: 14. CDR1 and CDR2 (germline): SGHVS, FQNEAQ. There are 16 residues in the CDR3. The CDR3 here is CASRPGTGQGAYGYTF. For the CDR3, the DNA is TGTGCCAGCAGACCTGGGACAGGCCAAGGGGCATATGGCTACACCTTC.

V is TRBV11-2 and J is TRBJ2-7; perhaps TRBD2 as D (6 bases). The V gene's germline CDR1 is SGHAT and CDR2 FQNNGV. V dropped 6 bases and J dropped 5 bases, with 23 bases sitting between them. This CDR3 has 16 residues. The CDR3 DNA is TGTGCCAGCAGTTCCGTGCGGGGCTCAAGAAGAAACGAGCAGTACTTC. It specifies CASSSVRGSRRNEQYF.

There are many counts of this clonotype. J is TRBJ1-3 and V is TRBV7-2, with D uncertain. Per germline, CDR1 SGHTA and CDR2 FQGNSA. The CDR3 has 16 amino acids. Trimming removed 3 bases from V and 2 bases from J, with 14 bases in between. The DNA of the CDR3 is TGTGCCAGCAGCTTCGCCCGTGTAACAACTGGAAACACCATATATTTT. This codes for CASSFARVTTGNTIYF.

This chain uses TRBV9 with TRBJ2-3; D is possibly TRBD2 (6 bases). Trimming took off 2 bases at V and 0 bases at J, with 10 bases between the two ends. The CDR3 has 15 residues. CDR1 and CDR2 from the germline V gene are SGDLS and YYNGEE. This CDR3 is CASSVKSGSTDTQYF. The CDR3 DNA is TGTGCCAGCAGCGTTAAAAGCGGGAGCACAGATACGCAGTATTTT.

Concerning this clonotype: A much larger clone lies one base from this, so it may be a read error. This chain links TRBV5-5 with TRBJ1-1; 7 nucleotides agree with TRBD1. After removal of 2 bases from V and 3 bases from J, the junction contained 7 bases not matched to a gene. This CDR3 spans 15 amino acids. CDR1 and CDR2 (germline): SGHKS, YYEKEE (reference sequence). The CDR3 loop reads CASSLVGTADTEAFF. The CDR3 bases are TGTGCCAGCAGCTTAGTGGGGACAGCGGACACTGAAGCTTTCTTT.

The chain uses TRBV6-1 and TRBJ1-5, with 11 bases that match TRBD1. The germline CDR1 and CDR2 sequences are MNHNS and SASEGT. The CDR3 runs to 15 residues. V gave up 5 bases and J gave up 5 bases; unmatched junction bases: 5. The CDR3 here is CASSCLGQGDQPQHF. The CDR3 coding sequence is TGTGCCAGCAGTTGTTTGGGACAGGGGGATCAGCCCCAGCATTTT.

This clonotype was seen a few times. The V and J genes are TRBV7-9 and TRBJ1-5; D gene uncertain. Looked up from germline, CDR1 is SEHNR and CDR2 is FQNEAQ (reference sequence). The V and J ends lost 5 bases and 5 bases respectively, with 13 bases between them. This CDR3 has 14 amino acids. In DNA, the CDR3 is TGTGCCAGCAGCGAGGGCCGGGTTGATCAGCCCCAGCATTTT. This gives the protein CASSEGRVDQPQHF. Variable domain in full (rest from reference TRBV7-9 and TRBJ1-5): DTGVSQNPRHKITKRGQNVTFRCDPISEHNRLYWYRQTLGQGPEFLTYFQNEAQLEKSRLLSDRFSAERPKGSFSTLEIQRTEQGDSAMYLCASSEGRVDQPQHFGDGTRLSIL.

The chain has TRBV6-1 and TRBJ1-1; D possibly corresponds to TRBD1 (6 bases). Between the trimmed V and J ends, which lost 1 base and 7 bases, there was a span of 13 bases. The CDR3 runs 14 residues. Germline-derived CDR1 and CDR2 are MNHNS and SASEGT. The CDR3 DNA sequence: TGTGCCAGCAGTGAAGATTATAGGGACATTGAAGCTTTCTTT. Its translation: CASSEDYRDIEAFF.

This clonotype was counted ten times or more. Its ends do not fully match the called genes, so a read error is possible. The chain joins TRBV7-6 to TRBJ1-3; maybe TRBD1 (6 bases). The CDR3 is 17 residues long. The germline V gene encodes CDR1 SGHVS and CDR2 FNYEAQ. For the CDR3, the DNA is TGTGCCAGCACACCATCAGGGGAGGTCCGCTTGGGAAAAACCATATATTTT. It encodes CASTPSGEVRLGKTIYF.

In this sample, this clonotype turned up a few times. This rearrangement joins TRBV12-3 or TRBV12-4 to TRBJ1-1; D is ambiguous. Trimming stripped 9 bases from V and 5 bases from J, with 19 bases between. CDR3 length: 14 residues. In nucleotides, the CDR3 is TGTGCCAGTCTGAAGGGAGGCGGGAGGACTGAAGCTTTCTTT. This encodes CASLKGGGRTEAFF.

This clonotype was seen many times. V usage is TRBV3-1 and J usage is TRBJ2-7; D not certain. Trimming removed 3 bases at V and 2 bases at J, with 5 bases between. Germline lookup yields CDR1 LGHDT and CDR2 YNNKEL (reference sequence). The CDR3 contains 12 residues. The CDR3 spells CASSQATYEQYF. In DNA, the CDR3 is TGTGCCAGCAGCCAGGCAACCTACGAGCAGTACTTC.

Of note for this clonotype: An end of the junction differs from the germline gene, which may be a read error. The chain uses TRBV11-2 and TRBJ1-1; D is perhaps TRBD1 (5 bases). Germline V lookup: CDR1 SGHAT, CDR2 FQNNGV. The CDR3 sequence is 13 residues long. The CDR3 bases are TGTGCCAGCAGCTTAGACGGCGGGGCTGAAGCTTCCTTT. Translation gives CASSLDGGAEASF.

At least ten counts were recorded for this clonotype. The V and J genes are TRBV6-2 or TRBV6-3 and TRBJ1-6; D call uncertain. V lost 6 bases and J 10 bases, leaving 13 bases between the germline ends. The CDR3 covers 13 residues. Germline-derived CDR1 and CDR2 are MNHEY and SVGEGT. The CDR3 coding sequence is TGTGCCAGCAGACCGCTGGAGCGATCACCCCTCCACTTT. Its protein product is CASRPLERSPLHF.

This clonotype appeared a few times. V usage is TRBV7-8 and J usage is TRBJ2-7; perhaps TRBD2 as D (5 bases). The length of the CDR3 is 13 residues. The V and J ends lost 1 base and 7 bases respectively, with 11 bases between them. Germline V CDR1 and CDR2: SGHVS, FQNEAQ. Here the CDR3 DNA reads TGTGCCAGCAGCTTAGGAGGGCCTGAAGAGCAGTACTTC. It specifies CASSLGGPEEQYF.

V gene TRBV20-1 combines with J gene TRBJ1-1; TRBD1 matches at 9 bases. This CDR3 is built from 17 residues. From germline, CDR1 is DFQATT and CDR2 SNEGSKA (reference sequence). The V and J ends lost 1 base and 8 bases, in that order; junction bases with no gene match: 17. The CDR3 DNA follows: TGCAGTGCTAGAGTCCCTAACCCACGAGACAGGGGGGCCGAAGCTTTCTTT. Amino acids: CSARVPNPRDRGAEAFF.

In this sample, this clonotype turned up a few times. This rearrangement joins TRBV20-1 to TRBJ2-5; either TRBD1 or TRBD2 may supply D (5 bases each). CDR1 is DFQATT, CDR2 SNEGSKA, per germline (reference sequence). V was clipped by 5 bases and J by 5 bases, with 18 bases between them. The length of the CDR3 is 14 residues. The CDR3 spells CSADRDLKGETQYF. The CDR3, as DNA: TGCAGTGCTGACCGGGATCTCAAGGGGGAGACCCAGTACTTC.